This T cell receptor (beta chain) was identified during a study of OX40 agonist ivuxolimab in advanced cancers. In the case of this clone: Its antigen is not known.

General observations from the study: The antigens recognized by the expanded peripheral T cells, that is their antigen specificity, were not determined. CD8+ T cells (on average) carried more expanded clones than CD4+ T cells. The 0.1-3.0 mg/kg partial responders had among the lowest clonal expansion. At 0.1 to 3.0 mg/kg and by week 6, clonal expansion occurred in CD4+ and CD8+ blood T cells.

The CDR3 sequence is 15 residues long. V lost 4 bases, J lost 5 bases, and 10 bases stayed unmatched. Germline values: CDR1 SEHNR, CDR2 FQNEAQ (reference sequence). This table comes from immunoSEQ multiplex PCR, and its TCRdb copy is limited to in-frame clones, with some not included. Of 75,000 to 80,000 clones listed, under 90% are singletons. Sequenced here: CD4+ or CD8+ T cells sorted from blood, sampled in a trial of the OX40 agonist ivuxolimab. The TCR originated in an adult with an advanced solid tumor such as melanoma, head and neck, liver or kidney cancer. The V and J genes are TRBV7-9 and TRBJ2-5, with TRBD2 identical over 7 bases. The CDR3 sequence is CASSSTFGGTETQYF. CDR3 bases: TGTGCCAGCAGCTCGACCTTCGGGGGGACCGAGACCCAGTACTTC. The variable domain in full, with the rest retrieved from reference TRBV7-9 and TRBJ2-5, is DTGVSQNPRHKITKRGQNVTFRCDPISEHNRLYWYRQTLGQGPEFLTYFQNEAQLEKSRLLSDRFSAERPKGSFSTLEIQRTEQGDSAMYLCASSSTFGGTETQYFGPGTRLLVL.